A single sample is the source of the 20 T cell receptor beta chains below, sequenced in a study of blood T cells in healthy people across ages. Through a sample-barcoded 5' primer and a J-beta primer mix, a second PCR was run for roughly 6 to 11 cycles. A single record per CDR3 protein comes from TCRdb applying MiXCR to the 5' RACE reads. Of over 1,500,000 distinct CDR3 sequences in the sample, about 39% are singletons; the top ten hold 20% to 25%. Sequencing was performed on blood. Source of these receptors: a human donor in good health.

The rearrangement joins TRBV5-1 to TRBJ2-1, with D possibly TRBD2 on 5 matching bases. Trimming stripped 0 bases from V and 10 bases from J, with 11 bases between. CDR1 SGHRS and CDR2 YFSETQ come from the germline V gene. The CDR3 runs 13 residues. The CDR3: CASSLDRGIEQFF. The DNA of the CDR3 is TGCGCCAGCAGCTTGGATCGGGGTATAGAGCAGTTCTTC.

V and J are TRBV7-2 and TRBJ2-7, with 16 positions matching TRBD2. CDR1 and CDR2 (germline): SGHTA, FQGNSA. This CDR3 comprises 18 residues. The V and J ends lost 5 bases and 2 bases, in that order; junction bases with no gene match: 9. CDR3: CASSLQSGLAGGTYEQYF. The CDR3 DNA reads as TGTGCCAGCAGCCTTCAGTCGGGACTAGCGGGGGGGACCTACGAGCAGTACTTC.

This clonotype has just a few counts. This sequence joins TRBV13 and TRBJ1-2, with D tentatively TRBD1 (6 bases). The CDR3 loop spans 13 amino acids. Trimming removed 5 bases at V and 6 bases at J, with 13 bases between. Per the germline V gene, CDR1 is PRHDT and CDR2 is FYEKMQ (reference sequence). Here the CDR3 reads CASSRTALDGYTF. The DNA for the CDR3 is TGTGCCAGCAGCCGGACAGCGTTAGATGGCTACACCTTC.

V and J are TRBV30 and TRBJ2-4, with 9 nucleotides matching TRBD1. The CDR3 spans 11 residues. With 3 bases clipped from V and 14 bases from J, the junction kept 5 bases outside the gene matches. CDR1 and CDR2 (germline): GTSNPN, SVGIG (reference sequence). Here the CDR3 reads CAWSQGTGKYF. The CDR3 DNA reads as TGTGCCTGGAGCCAGGGGACAGGGAAGTACTTC.

This clonotype was observed a few times. The CDR3 spells CASSPRSGGLELEQFF. In DNA, the CDR3 is TGTGCCAGCAGCCCCCGGAGCGGGGGGCTCGAGCTTGAGCAGTTCTTC. The gene calls are TRBV12-3 or TRBV12-4 and TRBJ2-1; 9 bases agree with TRBD2. The ends lost 6 bases at V and 9 bases at J; junction bases unmatched: 15. The CDR3 has 16 residues.

V gene TRBV7-3 combines with J gene TRBJ2-1, with 9 bases lining up with TRBD2. The length of the CDR3 is 14 residues. Germline lookup yields CDR1 SGHTA and CDR2 FQGTGA. J was trimmed by 8 bases and V by 1 base; bases with no gene match: 3. CDR3 protein: CASSLSGGAHEQFF. DNA for the CDR3: TGTGCCAGCAGCTTAAGCGGGGGGGCCCATGAGCAGTTCTTC.

This clonotype was counted once. V is TRBV5-1 and J is TRBJ2-2; 14 nucleotides line up with TRBD2. This CDR3 has 16 residues. The J segment lost 6 bases and the V segment lost 4 bases, leaving 5 bases of the junction unmatched. CDR1 SGHRS and CDR2 YFSETQ come from the germline V gene. The DNA of the CDR3 is TGCGCCAGCAGCCCGGGACTAGCGGGGGATGCCGGGGAGCTGTTTTTT. Translation: CASSPGLAGDAGELFF.

The rearrangement joins TRBV7-9 to TRBJ1-1; 8 positions match TRBD1. V trimming: 0 bases; J trimming: 5 bases; junction bases outside the gene matches: 8. The V gene's germline CDR1 is SEHNR and CDR2 FQNEAQ (reference sequence). This CDR3 region has 16 residues. The CDR3: CASSLAGTGRWTEAFF. The DNA for the CDR3 is TGTGCCAGCAGCTTAGCGGGGACAGGCAGATGGACTGAAGCTTTCTTT. The variable domain in full, completed from reference TRBV7-9 and TRBJ1-1, reads DTGVSQNPRHKITKRGQNVTFRCDPISEHNRLYWYRQTLGQGPEFLTYFQNEAQLEKSRLLSDRFSAERPKGSFSTLEIQRTEQGDSAMYLCASSLAGTGRWTEAFFGQGTRLTVV.

The chain couples TRBV5-1 to TRBJ2-7; D is possibly TRBD1 (5 bases). The CDR3 is 16 amino acids. V lost 4 bases and J 0 bases, leaving 17 bases between the germline ends. Germline-derived CDR1 and CDR2 are SGHRS and YFSETQ. CDR3 nucleotide sequence: TGCGCCAGCAGCCCATCCGAGACAGTGAACTCCTACGAGCAGTACTTC. Translated, it gives CASSPSETVNSYEQYF.

The chain carries TRBV6-5 and TRBJ1-6, with no clear D. The V end was cut by 6 bases, the J end by 16 bases, with 10 bases between. The CDR3 covers 10 residues. CDR1 is MNHEY and CDR2 is SVGAGI in the germline V gene. DNA of the CDR3: TGTGCCAGCAGAAATCGTAGGCTCCACTTT. Amino acids: CASRNRRLHF.

This clonotype was counted a few times. The chain has TRBV7-2 and TRBJ1-4; D unresolved. From germline, CDR1 is SGHTA and CDR2 FQGNSA. Trimming stripped 2 bases from V and 3 bases from J, with 7 bases between. CDR3 length equals 14 residues. The CDR3 is CASSLREPNEKLFF. The CDR3 DNA is TGTGCCAGCAGCTTAAGGGAGCCTAATGAAAAACTGTTTTTT.

This clonotype was found a few times. This chain connects TRBV7-8 to TRBJ1-5, with 8 bases fitting TRBD1. The ends lost 7 bases at V and 6 bases at J; junction bases unmatched: 8. Germline CDR1 is SGHVS and CDR2 is FQNEAQ. This CDR3 has 14 residues. CDR3 nucleotide sequence: TGTGCCAGCATGTTGGACAGGGAAAGTCAGCCCCAGCATTTT. Its translation is CASMLDRESQPQHF.

J is TRBJ2-3 and V is TRBV20-1; TRBD1 matches 11 bases. The length of the CDR3 is 14 residues. Germline V CDR1 and CDR2: DFQATT, SNEGSKA (reference sequence). The DNA of the CDR3 is TGCAGCGCCTCCGGGACAGGGGGGACAGATACGCAGTATTTT. This encodes CSASGTGGTDTQYF.

Details on this clonotype: Mismatch with germline at one junction end may stem from a read error. CDR3 coding DNA: TGCGCCAGCAGCGGGACAGTTAGCTCCCACGAGCAGTACTTC. Translating gives CASSGTVSSHEQYF. The J gene is TRBJ2-7, the V gene TRBV5-1; TRBD1 aligns across 7 bases. Germline loops: CDR1 SGHRS, CDR2 YFSETQ. The CDR3 is made up of 14 amino acids. Based on the CDR3 plus reference TRBV5-1 and TRBJ2-7, the full variable domain is KAGVTQTPRYLIKTRGQQVTLSCSPISGHRSVSWYQQTPGQGLQFLFEYFSETQRNKGNFPGRFSGRQFSNSRSEMNVSTLELGDSALYLCASSGTVSSHEQYFGPGTRLTVT.

V is TRBV6-5 and J is TRBJ1-1; no clear D gene. Trimming cost V 8 bases and J 10 bases, with 20 bases left between them. Germline V gives CDR1 MNHEY, CDR2 SVGAGI. The CDR3 has 13 amino acids. The DNA for the CDR3 is TGTGCCAGCCACAACGCCGGGGAGAGAGGAGCTTTCTTT. Encoded protein: CASHNAGERGAFF.

The chain uses TRBV2 and TRBJ2-7; 7 nucleotides line up with TRBD1. Germline CDR1 is SNHLY and CDR2 is FYNNEI. The CDR3 totals 12 residues. Trimming removed 5 bases from V and 6 bases from J; junction bases left unmatched: 4. CDR3 nucleotides: TGTGCCAGCAGTCGACAGGGCAGCGAGCAGTACTTC. It is translated as CASSRQGSEQYF. The whole variable domain, filled in from reference TRBV2 and TRBJ2-7, reads EPEVTQTPSHQVTQMGQEVILRCVPISNHLYFYWYRQILGQKVEFLVSFYNNEISEKSEIFDDQFSVERPDGSNFTLKIRSTKLEDSAMYFCASSRQGSEQYFGPGTRLTVT.

This clonotype was seen only a few times. This chain uses TRBV6-2 or TRBV6-3 with TRBJ2-7, with a tentative D call TRBD1 (5 bases). V was shortened by 6 bases and J by 4 bases, with 13 bases between the two germline ends. The length of the CDR3 is 13 residues. Germline CDR1 and CDR2: MNHEY and SVGEGT. The CDR3 nucleotides read TGTGCCAGCAGCCGCCACCAGGGATACGAGCAGTACTTC. Translated: CASSRHQGYEQYF.

The sample holds a few counts of this clonotype. The rearrangement links TRBV7-9 to TRBJ2-5, with D uncertain. CDR1 and CDR2 (germline): SEHNR, FQNEAQ (reference sequence). Trimming took off 1 base at V and 1 base at J, with 10 bases between the two ends. The CDR3 has 15 residues. Here the CDR3 DNA reads TGTGCCAGCAGCTTAGTATACGCCGTCCAAGAGACCCAGTACTTC. It translates to CASSLVYAVQETQYF.

V and J are TRBV7-8 and TRBJ2-4; 9 positions agree with TRBD1. The DNA end favors TRBJ2-7, so the J call may be wrong. Germline V gene data show CDR1 as SGHVS and CDR2 as FQNEAQ. This CDR3 has 15 amino acids. The CDR3 protein is CASSHRRDRVYEQYF. The DNA of the CDR3 is TGTGCCAGCAGCCATCGCCGGGACAGGGTCTACGAGCAGTACTTC.

The chain uses TRBV18 and TRBJ1-2; possible D gene TRBD1, 5 bases. Trimming shortened V by 3 bases and J by 4 bases, and 12 bases separated the two germline ends. The germline V gene encodes CDR1 KGHSH and CDR2 LQKENI. The CDR3 has 14 residues. CDR3 nucleotide sequence: TGTGCCAGCTCACCCAACGGGGCCGGCTATGGCTACACCTTC. As protein: CASSPNGAGYGYTF.